The clone carrying this T cell receptor beta chain appeared a few times. Researchers made TCR beta libraries by using iRepertoire HTBI primers and running Arm-PCR on CDR3 regions. TCRdb reprocessed the multiplex PCR reads with MiXCR, giving one entry per CDR3 protein. The sample holds around 470,000 distinct CDR3 sequences, 12% to 15% seen once. The sample originates from a study of regulatory T cells in long-lasting Graves disease. Regarding time point: newly diagnosed GD, antithyroid drugs for less than 3 months. PBMC RNA was the source of the TCR library. Peripheral blood, about 9 milliliters of it, was drawn into EDTA tubes. CDR1 and CDR2 from the germline V gene are KGHSH and LQKENI. The CDR3 loop spans 14 amino acids. The germline V and J ends were trimmed by 6 bases and 4 bases, with 15 bases remaining between them. This sample was also put to use in a study of T cells in Graves' hyperthyroidism and ophthalmopathy. Per that study: Absence of ophthalmopathy progression within 18 months defined stable Graves' hyperthyroidism.

Source: peripheral blood mononuclear cells (PBMCs), taken at new diagnosis, from a patient treated with antithyroid drugs. The chain combines TRBV18 with TRBJ1-2; D unclear. The TCR originated in a woman aged 45-65 years with Graves disease. CDR3 DNA: TGTGCCAGCTCTCCGACCCCCGGACCCTATGGCTACACCTTC. Amino acid sequence: CASSPTPGPYGYTF.